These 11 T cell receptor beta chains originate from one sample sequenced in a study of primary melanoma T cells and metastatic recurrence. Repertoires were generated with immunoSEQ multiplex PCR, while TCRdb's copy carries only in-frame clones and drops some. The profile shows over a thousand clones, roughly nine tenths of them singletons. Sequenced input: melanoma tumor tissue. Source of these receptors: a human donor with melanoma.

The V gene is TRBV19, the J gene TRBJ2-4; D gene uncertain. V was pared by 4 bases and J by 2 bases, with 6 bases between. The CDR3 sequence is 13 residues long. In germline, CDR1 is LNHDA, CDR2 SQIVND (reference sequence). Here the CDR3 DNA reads TGTGCCAGTAGTACAATATCCAAAAACATTCAGTACTTC. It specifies CASSTISKNIQYF.

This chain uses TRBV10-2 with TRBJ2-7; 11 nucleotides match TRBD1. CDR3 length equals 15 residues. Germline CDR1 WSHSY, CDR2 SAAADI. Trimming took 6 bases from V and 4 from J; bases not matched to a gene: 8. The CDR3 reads CASRRRGQGAYEQYF. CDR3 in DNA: TGCGCCAGCAGACGACGAGGACAGGGGGCATACGAGCAGTACTTC.

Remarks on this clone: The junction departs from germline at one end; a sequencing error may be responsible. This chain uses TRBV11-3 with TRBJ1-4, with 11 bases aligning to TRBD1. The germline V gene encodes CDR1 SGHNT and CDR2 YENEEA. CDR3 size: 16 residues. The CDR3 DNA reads TGTGCCAGCAGCTCCGGGACAGGGGGGACCGAGGAAAAATTGTTTTTT. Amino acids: CASSSGTGGTEEKLFF.

CDR3 region: CASRRTSYEQYF. CDR3 bases: TGTGCCAGCAGAAGGACCTCCTACGAGCAGTACTTC. This chain connects TRBV6-8 to TRBJ2-7; the D is unclear. V lost 6 bases and J 0 bases, leaving 6 bases between the germline ends. This CDR3 region has 12 residues. Germline-derived CDR1 and CDR2 are MNHGY and SAAAGT.

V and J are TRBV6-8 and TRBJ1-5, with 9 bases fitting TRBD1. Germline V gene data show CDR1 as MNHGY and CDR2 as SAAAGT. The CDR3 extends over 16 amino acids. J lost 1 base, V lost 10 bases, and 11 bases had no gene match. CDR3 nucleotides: TGTGCCATCAGCGCGACAGGGGGTGGGAGCAATCAGCCCCAGCATTTT. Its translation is CAISATGGGSNQPQHF.

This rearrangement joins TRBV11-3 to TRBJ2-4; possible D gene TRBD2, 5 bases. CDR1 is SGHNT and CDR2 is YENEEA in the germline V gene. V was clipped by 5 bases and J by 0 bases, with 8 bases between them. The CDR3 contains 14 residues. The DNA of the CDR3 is TGTGCCAGCAGCGAGGGCCTAGCCAAAAACATTCAGTACTTC. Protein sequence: CASSEGLAKNIQYF.

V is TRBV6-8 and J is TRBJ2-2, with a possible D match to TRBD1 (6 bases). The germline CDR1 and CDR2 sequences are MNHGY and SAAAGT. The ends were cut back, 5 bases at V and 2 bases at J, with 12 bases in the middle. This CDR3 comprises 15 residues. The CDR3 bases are TGTGCCAGCAGTCCCGAGGGGGTTAACACCGGGGAGCTGTTTTTT. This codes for CASSPEGVNTGELFF.

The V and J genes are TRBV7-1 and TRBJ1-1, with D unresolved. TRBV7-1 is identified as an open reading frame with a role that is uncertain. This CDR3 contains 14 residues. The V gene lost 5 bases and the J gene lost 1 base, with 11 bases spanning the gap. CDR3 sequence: CASSRNLENTEAFF. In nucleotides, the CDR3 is TGTGCCAGCAGCAGAAACTTGGAGAACACTGAAGCTTTCTTT.

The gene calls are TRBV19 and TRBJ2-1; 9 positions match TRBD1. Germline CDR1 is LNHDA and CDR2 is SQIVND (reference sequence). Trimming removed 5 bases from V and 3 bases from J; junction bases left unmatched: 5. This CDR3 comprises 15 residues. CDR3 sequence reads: CASSPRQGGYNEQFF. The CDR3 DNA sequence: TGTGCCAGTAGTCCCCGACAGGGGGGCTACAATGAGCAGTTCTTC.

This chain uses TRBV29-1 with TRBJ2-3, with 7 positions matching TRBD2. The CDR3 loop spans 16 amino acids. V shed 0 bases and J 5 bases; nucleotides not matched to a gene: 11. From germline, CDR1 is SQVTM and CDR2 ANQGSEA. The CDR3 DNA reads TGCAGCGTTGAAGATCAAGGCGCCCAGCGGGGAGATACGCAGTATTTT. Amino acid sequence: CSVEDQGAQRGDTQYF.

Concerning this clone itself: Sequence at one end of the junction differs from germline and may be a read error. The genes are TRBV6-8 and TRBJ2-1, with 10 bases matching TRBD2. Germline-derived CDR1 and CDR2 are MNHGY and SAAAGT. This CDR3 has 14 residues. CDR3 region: CAISPGLARNEQFF. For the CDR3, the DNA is TGTGCCATCAGTCCGGGACTAGCGCGCAATGAGCAGTTCTTC.